A single sample is the source of the 10 T cell receptor beta chains below, sequenced in a study of blood T cell repertoires in COVID-19. TCRdb's table, derived via immunoSEQ multiplex PCR, lists solely in-frame clones and lacks some. Here the sample spans 75,000 to 100,000 clones, about 83% being singletons. The sequencing input was peripheral blood. These receptor sequences come from a human donor in a cohort sampled during active COVID-19.

The J gene is TRBJ1-2, the V gene TRBV4-1; 9 nucleotides line up with TRBD1. In germline, CDR1 is MGHRA, CDR2 YSYEKL. The CDR3 is 18 residues long. V lost 1 base to trimming and J lost 4 bases; unmatched junction nucleotides: 13. Here the CDR3 reads CASSQVWPPGQGGYGYTF. CDR3 nucleotides: TGCGCCAGCAGCCAAGTTTGGCCGCCGGGACAGGGAGGCTATGGCTACACCTTC.

The rearrangement links TRBV6-6 to TRBJ1-6; 10 bases are shared with TRBD1. V was clipped by 5 bases and J by 11 bases; unmatched bases: 6. This CDR3 comprises 14 residues. Germline-derived CDR1 and CDR2 are MNHNY and SVGAGI (reference sequence). For the CDR3, the DNA is TGTGCCAGCAGTCAGACAGGGGGCCCGGCACCCCTCCACTTT. Protein: CASSQTGGPAPLHF.

The chain employs TRBV6-2 or TRBV6-3 and TRBJ2-7, with D unclear. Germline loops: CDR1 MNHEY, CDR2 SVGEGT. The V end was cut by 4 bases, the J end by 10 bases, with 11 bases between. This CDR3 has 11 amino acids. CDR3 protein: CASSSGLGQYF. The CDR3 DNA is TGTGCCAGCAGTTCTGGTTTGGGCCAGTACTTC.

This chain uses TRBV10-3 with TRBJ2-7; 7 bases match TRBD2. The CDR3 consists of 14 residues. CDR1 is ENHRY, CDR2 SYGVKD, per germline. After removal of 2 bases from V and 2 bases from J, the junction contained 3 bases not matched to a gene. Written as DNA, the CDR3 is TGTGCCATCAGTGAGGGGGGGGTTGCCTACGAGCAGTACTTC. Its protein product is CAISEGGVAYEQYF.

The V call is TRBV4-1, the J call TRBJ1-1; the D gene is possibly TRBD1 (5 bases). The CDR3 runs to 16 residues. V lost 0 bases and J lost 4, with 15 bases in between. Germline CDR1 reads MGHRA; CDR2 reads YSYEKL. The DNA of the CDR3 is TGCGCCAGCAGCCAAGATCGGGGGAAGGGGCTCACTGAAGCTTTCTTT. Its translation is CASSQDRGKGLTEAFF.

CDR3 sequence (DNA): TGTGCCAGCATAAGGACAGGGGGAAGCACTGAAGCTTTCTTT. This gives the protein CASIRTGGSTEAFF. This rearrangement joins TRBV6-5 to TRBJ1-1, with TRBD1 identical over 10 bases. The V gene end was trimmed by 7 bases and the J gene end by 4 bases; junction bases not matched to a gene: 6. CDR1 and CDR2 from the germline V gene are MNHEY and SVGAGI. The CDR3 is made up of 14 amino acids.

V is TRBV12-3 or TRBV12-4 and J is TRBJ1-1; D is unresolved. Between the trimmed V and J ends, which lost 5 bases and 1 base, there was a span of 8 bases. The CDR3 is made up of 13 amino acids. The CDR3 nucleotides read TGTGCCAGCAGTCTTCCGGGGAACACTGAAGCTTTCTTT. Residues: CASSLPGNTEAFF.

The chain joins TRBV11-1 to TRBJ2-1; weak D call: TRBD1 (5 bases). The CDR3 consists of 16 residues. V gave up 2 bases and J gave up 3 bases, with 14 bases separating them. Germline V gene data show CDR1 as SGHAT and CDR2 as FQDESV (reference sequence). The CDR3 nucleotides read TGTGCCAGCAGCTTATCAGGGCTCATCCTCTACAATGAGCAGTTCTTC. Its protein is CASSLSGLILYNEQFF.

The chain couples TRBV24-1 to TRBJ2-3, with 8 bases lining up with TRBD1. Germline V gives CDR1 KGHDR, CDR2 SFDVKD. The CDR3 contains 16 residues. The V segment lost 3 bases and the J segment 4 bases; nucleotides outside the gene matches: 8. In DNA, the CDR3 is TGTGCCACCAGTGATAAATACAGGGGGGCCCCAGATACGCAGTATTTT. Residues: CATSDKYRGAPDTQYF.

The CDR3 DNA sequence: TGTGCCAGCAGCCAAGAGCTAGCGGGGACCCAGTACTTC. This codes for CASSQELAGTQYF. The V gene is TRBV4-2, the J gene TRBJ2-5, with TRBD2 matching over 8 bases. J lost 7 bases, V lost 0 bases, and 1 base had no gene match. The CDR3 runs 13 residues. Looked up from germline, CDR1 is LGHNA and CDR2 is YNFKEQ.